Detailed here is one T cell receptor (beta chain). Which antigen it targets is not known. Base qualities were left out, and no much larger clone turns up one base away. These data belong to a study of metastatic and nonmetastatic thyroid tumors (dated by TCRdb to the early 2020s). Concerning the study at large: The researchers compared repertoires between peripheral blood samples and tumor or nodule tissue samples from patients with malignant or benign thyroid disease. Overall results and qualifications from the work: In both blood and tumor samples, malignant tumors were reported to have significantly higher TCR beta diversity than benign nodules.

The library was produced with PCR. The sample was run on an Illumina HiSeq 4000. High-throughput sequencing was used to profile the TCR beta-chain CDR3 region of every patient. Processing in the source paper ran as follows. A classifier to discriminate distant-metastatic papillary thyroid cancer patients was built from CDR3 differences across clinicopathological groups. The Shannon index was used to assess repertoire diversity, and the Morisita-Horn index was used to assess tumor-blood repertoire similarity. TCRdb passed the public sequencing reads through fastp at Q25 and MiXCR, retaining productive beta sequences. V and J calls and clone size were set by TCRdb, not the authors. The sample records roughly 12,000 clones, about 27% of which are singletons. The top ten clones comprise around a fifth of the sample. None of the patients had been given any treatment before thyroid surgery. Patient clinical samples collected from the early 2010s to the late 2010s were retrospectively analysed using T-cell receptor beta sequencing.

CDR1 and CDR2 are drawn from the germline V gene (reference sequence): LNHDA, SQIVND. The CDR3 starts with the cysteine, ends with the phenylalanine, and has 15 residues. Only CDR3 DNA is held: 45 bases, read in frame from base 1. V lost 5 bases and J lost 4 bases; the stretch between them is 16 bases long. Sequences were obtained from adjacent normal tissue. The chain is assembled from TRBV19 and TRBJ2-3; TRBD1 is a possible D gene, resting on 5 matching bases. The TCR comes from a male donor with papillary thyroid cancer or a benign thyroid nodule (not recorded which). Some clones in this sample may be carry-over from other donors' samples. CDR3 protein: CASSRQGEGADTQYF. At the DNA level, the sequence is TGTGCCAGTAGTCGCCAGGGTGAAGGCGCAGATACGCAGTATTTT.